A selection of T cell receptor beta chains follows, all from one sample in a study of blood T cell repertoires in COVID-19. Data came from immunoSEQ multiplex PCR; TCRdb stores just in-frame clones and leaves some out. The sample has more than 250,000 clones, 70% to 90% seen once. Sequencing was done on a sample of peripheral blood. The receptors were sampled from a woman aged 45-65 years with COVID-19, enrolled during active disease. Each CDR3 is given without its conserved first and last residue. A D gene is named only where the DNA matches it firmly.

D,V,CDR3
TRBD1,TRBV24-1,ATSDFSGTGGARAQF
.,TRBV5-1,ASSLSSDTQY
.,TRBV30,AWSVTVNTEAF
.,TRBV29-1,SVVTGYTEAF
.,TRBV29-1,SYGSTEAF
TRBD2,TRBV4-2,ASSQLGVSGENIQY
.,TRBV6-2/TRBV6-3,ASSANLWYTDSNQPQH
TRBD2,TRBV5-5,ASSSFAGGLAKNIQY
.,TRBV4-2,ASSLPGGSNYGYT
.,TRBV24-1,ATSDVLAAGLYNEQF
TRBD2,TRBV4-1,ASSQEGLAGASYEQY
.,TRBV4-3,ASSPRANSGNTEAF
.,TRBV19,ASSGESGASHRTDTQY
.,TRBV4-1,ASSHEGELYEQY
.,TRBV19,ASSLPGIQPQH
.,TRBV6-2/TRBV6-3,ASGSWGRDGYT
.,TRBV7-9,ASSSGGGSMNTEAF
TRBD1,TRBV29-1,SVPGTVSYEQY
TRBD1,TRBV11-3,ASSSRQGQQETQY
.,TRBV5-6,ASSYPKGTKNTEAF
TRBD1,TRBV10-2,ASSETGGLDEQY
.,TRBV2,ASSPDRTKNGELF
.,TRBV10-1,ASSEPGQENTEAF
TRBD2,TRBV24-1,ATSDPSGNANTGELF
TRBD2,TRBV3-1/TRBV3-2,ASSQVSAGEETQY
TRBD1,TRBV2,ASSGYRGLLSSYNEQF
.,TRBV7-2,ASSVRVEQF
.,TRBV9,ASSRLDTYEQY
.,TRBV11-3,ASRRTSSSNTGELF
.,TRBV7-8,ASSLQATNEKLF
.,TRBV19,ASSNRPSAYNEQF
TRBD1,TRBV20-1,SASQGTDTEAF
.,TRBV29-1,SVGSRLGEKLF
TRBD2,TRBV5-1,ASSPPGLAGGSYNEQF
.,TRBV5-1,ASSLTGLETQY
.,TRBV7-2,ASSSGLDVYEQY
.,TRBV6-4,ASRPGAEYTEAF
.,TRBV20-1,SVGGNTEAF
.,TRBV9,ASSVGQSGNTIY
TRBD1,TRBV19,ASSGTGDASKQY
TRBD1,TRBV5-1,ASSLGQGFSPLH
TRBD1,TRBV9,ASSVIGQGSYNEQF
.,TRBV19,ASSITGIKGPEAF
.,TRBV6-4,ASSDSTGGNTEAF
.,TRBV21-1,ASSTRTDHQETQY
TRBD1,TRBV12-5,ASGPQTGGFGELF
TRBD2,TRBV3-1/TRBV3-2,ASIGPTSGRLRTQY
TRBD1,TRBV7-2,ASSFALRQGAVKNIQY
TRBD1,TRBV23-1,ASSQNRQGGTYNEQF
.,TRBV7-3,ASSLTGVTGELF
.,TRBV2,ASMPGGQVSGNTIY
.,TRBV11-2,ASSLGGGYNEQF
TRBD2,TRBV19,ASSKYSGTSVADTQY